A selection of T cell receptor beta chains follows, all from one sample in a study of T cells in Graves' hyperthyroidism and ophthalmopathy. A single record per CDR3 protein comes from TCRdb applying MiXCR to the multiplex PCR reads. The sample consists of about 380,000 distinct CDR3 sequences, approximately 17% of them appearing once. The specimen was blood. These receptors came from a man between 18 and 35 years old with Graves' ophthalmopathy. Both conserved end residues are part of each CDR3. A D gene is named only where the DNA matches it firmly. The size entry is marked missing in some rows and otherwise reads once, few, many or a size class.

clone_size | d_call | j_call | v_call | cdr3_nt | cdr3_aa
few | - | TRBJ2-7 | TRBV4-1 | TGCGCCAGCAGCCGCATAACCAGCAAAATCAGGGACGCAGAATACGAGCAGTACTTC | CASSRITSKIRDAEYEQYF
many | TRBD1 | TRBJ2-1 | TRBV3-1 | TGTGCCAGCAGCCTGACAGGGGGGGACGAGCAGTTCTTC | CASSLTGGDEQFF
few | - | TRBJ1-6 | TRBV15 | TGTGCCACCAGCAGAAGCAGGGTTCCAGGAGATTCACCCCTCCACTTT | CATSRSRVPGDSPLHF
few | - | TRBJ2-7 | TRBV18 | TGTGCCAGCTCGCTCCGGGACAAGGCCTACGAGCAGTACTTC | CASSLRDKAYEQYF
many | - | TRBJ1-6 | TRBV11-2 | TGTGCCAGCAGCTTGGTCGAAAATTTCTCACCCCTCCACTTT | CASSLVENFSPLHF
- | TRBD2 | TRBJ2-3 | TRBV29-1 | TGCAGCGTTCAAGCGGGGGGAGATACGCAGTATTTT | CSVQAGGDTQYF
many | - | TRBJ2-7 | TRBV7-9 | TGTGCCAGCAGCTTAGGAGGGGCCGAGCAGTACTTC | CASSLGGAEQYF
few | TRBD1 | TRBJ1-2 | TRBV7-2 | TGTGCCAGCAGTGAGGGAGGGGCAGGGGGGGACCTAGGCTACACCTTC | CASSEGGAGGDLGYTF
many | - | TRBJ1-2 | TRBV6-1 | TGTGCCAGCAGTGGATCTGGCGGCTACTATGGCTACACCTTC | CASSGSGGYYGYTF
few | - | TRBJ1-1 | TRBV7-9 | TGTGCCAGCAGCTTAGGACAGGCCTTACAGATTATGAACACTGAAGCTTTCTTT | CASSLGQALQIMNTEAFF
- | - | TRBJ2-1 | TRBV3-1 | TGTGCCAGCAGCACCTTTATGATGGCTGAGCAGTTCTTC | CASSTFMMAEQFF
many | - | TRBJ1-2 | TRBV3-1 | TGTGCCAGCAGCAGCGGGGAATATGGCTACACCTTC | CASSSGEYGYTF
many | - | TRBJ2-3 | TRBV7-3 | TGTGCCAGCAGCTTAAGCTTTACAGATACGCAGTATTTT | CASSLSFTDTQYF
- | - | TRBJ2-3 | TRBV20-1 | TGCAGTGCTGGCGGCGGGGCCACAGATACGCAGTATTTT | CSAGGGATDTQYF
many | - | TRBJ1-1 | TRBV28 | TGTGCCAGCAGTTTACCGCGGACTGAAGCTTTCTTT | CASSLPRTEAFF